The 2 T cell receptor beta chains given below trace back to one sample, sequenced in a study of a mutant IDH1 vaccine in newly diagnosed glioma. Clones were sequenced by immunoSEQ multiplex PCR, and TCRdb holds only the in-frame ones, with some missing. Among some 56,000 clones listed, about 91% were seen once. Time point reported: baseline, week 1 (first vaccination visit). As to treatment: pre-vaccination baseline after standard-of-care therapy. This specimen consisted of PBMCs, obtained from a glioma patient treated with radiotherapy, temozolomide or both. The source is a middle-aged man with glioma.

V and J are TRBV15 and TRBJ2-7; 10 bases align to TRBD2. V gave up 1 base and J gave up 7 bases; unmatched junction bases: 13. This CDR3 has 17 residues. Looked up from germline, CDR1 is LNHNV and CDR2 is YYDKDF (reference sequence). The CDR3 DNA reads as TGTGCCACCAGCAGAGTGCGACTAGCGGGTCAGCAGGGGGAGCAGTACTTC. Its translation is CATSRVRLAGQQGEQYF. The entire variable domain, with the rest obtained from reference TRBV15 and TRBJ2-7, is as follows: DAMVIQNPRYQVTQFGKPVTLSCSQTLNHNVMYWYQQKSSQAPKLLFHYYDKDFNNEADTPDNFQSRRPNTSFCFLDIRSPGLGDTAMYLCATSRVRLAGQQGEQYFGPGTRLTVT.

V gene TRBV10-3 combines with J gene TRBJ2-7; a weak D match, TRBD1 (6 bases). V was clipped by 4 bases and J by 6 bases, with 7 bases between them. The CDR3 contains 11 residues. CDR1 is ENHRY, CDR2 SYGVKD, per germline. The CDR3 sequence: CAISGTVEQYF. DNA for the CDR3: TGTGCCATCAGTGGGACAGTCGAGCAGTACTTC.